What follows are 23 T cell receptor beta chains derived from one specimen sequenced in a study of sequential checkpoint blockade in melanoma. TCRdb's table, derived via immunoSEQ multiplex PCR, lists solely in-frame clones and lacks some. The repertoire includes 25,000 to 30,000 clones, over 80% of them detected once, and about a sixth sits in the top ten. Treatment defined: randomized to nivolumab then ipilimumab (arm A) or the reverse (arm B). The starting material was CD8+ T cells sorted from blood (inferred from file names), obtained from a patient given nivolumab and ipilimumab in sequence. These receptors all stem from a human donor with melanoma.

The genes are TRBV9 and TRBJ2-5; no clear D. CDR1 and CDR2 (germline): SGDLS, YYNGEE. The CDR3 length is 12 residues. Trimming took 3 bases from V and 5 from J, leaving 8 bases between them. The CDR3 reads CASSAGWETQYF. CDR3 nucleotides: TGTGCCAGCAGCGCCGGGTGGGAGACCCAGTACTTC.

In DNA, the CDR3 is TGTGCCAGCAGCTCGCCAGTCCGGACAGACAATGAGCAGTTCTTC. It codes for CASSSPVRTDNEQFF. The chain recombines TRBV11-2 with TRBJ2-1; D might be TRBD1 (6 bases). Germline V gene data show CDR1 as SGHAT and CDR2 as FQNNGV. The CDR3 covers 15 residues. V was cut by 4 bases and J by 5 bases, with 15 bases left in between.

This chain links TRBV4-1 with TRBJ2-2; possible D gene TRBD1, 5 bases. Trimming removed 0 bases at V and 5 bases at J, with 7 bases between. CDR3 length equals 14 residues. Germline lookup yields CDR1 MGHRA and CDR2 YSYEKL. The CDR3 spells CASSQDRATGELFF. As DNA, the CDR3 is TGCGCCAGCAGCCAAGACAGGGCTACCGGGGAGCTGTTTTTT.

The chain recombines TRBV15 with TRBJ2-5, with 9 positions matching TRBD2. The assigned J gene may be wrong: the sequence end matches TRBJ2-7 better. Germline V CDR1 and CDR2: LNHNV, YYDKDF (reference sequence). This CDR3 contains 15 residues. The CDR3 coding sequence is TGTGCCACCAGCAGAGGGGATAGCGGGAGCTACGAGCAGTACTTC. Its protein product is CATSRGDSGSYEQYF.

CDR3 bases: TGTGCCAGCAGCCGCCGGGAGATGGACACTGAAGCTTTCTTT. Translation: CASSRREMDTEAFF. V usage is TRBV7-8 and J usage is TRBJ1-1; D not certain. The germline V gene encodes CDR1 SGHVS and CDR2 FQNEAQ. V was trimmed by 5 bases and J by 3 bases, leaving 13 bases between them. The CDR3 has 14 residues.

The genes are TRBV6-6 and TRBJ1-1, with D uncertain. V was clipped by 2 bases and J by 1 base, with 5 bases between them. CDR1 and CDR2 from the germline V gene are MNHNY and SVGAGI (reference sequence). This CDR3 is built from 13 residues. As DNA, the CDR3 is TGTGCCAGCAGTTACGAGCCGAACACTGAAGCTTTCTTT. The encoded protein is CASSYEPNTEAFF.

On this clone itself: The identical CDR3 is also encoded by other nucleotide sequences in the sample. The chain combines TRBV6-5 with TRBJ2-1; tentative D call: TRBD1 (6 bases). V was trimmed by 2 bases and J by 5 bases, leaving 13 bases between them. Germline loops: CDR1 MNHEY, CDR2 SVGAGI. This CDR3 spans 15 amino acids. The CDR3 DNA is TGTGCCAGCAGTTACGGCAGGGGTGGTCACAATGAGCAGTTCTTC. Its protein product is CASSYGRGGHNEQFF.

V is TRBV11-2 and J is TRBJ2-7; D may be TRBD2 (6 bases). Trimming shortened V by 2 bases and J by 1 base, and 12 bases separated the two germline ends. Germline CDR1 reads SGHAT; CDR2 reads FQNNGV. The CDR3 has 15 residues. CDR3: CASSLFGGKSYEQYF. The CDR3 nucleotides are TGTGCCAGCAGCTTATTTGGGGGGAAGTCCTACGAGCAGTACTTC.

J is TRBJ2-7 and V is TRBV4-1; D possibly corresponds to TRBD2 (5 bases). The CDR3 covers 16 residues. Germline V gene data show CDR1 as MGHRA and CDR2 as YSYEKL. Trimming took off 0 bases at V and 3 bases at J, with 15 bases between the two ends. The DNA for the CDR3 is TGCGCCAGCAGCCAAGAAGCGTCGGGGTTGGGCTACGAGCAGTACTTC. Protein: CASSQEASGLGYEQYF.

This clone appeared once. The V and J genes are TRBV2 and TRBJ1-1; a possible D gene is TRBD1 (6 bases). The germline gives CDR1 SNHLY, CDR2 FYNNEI. V was pared by 3 bases and J by 0 bases, with 11 bases between. This CDR3 has 15 residues. In DNA, the CDR3 is TGTGCCAGCAGTGAGTCGACAGGCATGAACACTGAAGCTTTCTTT. This encodes CASSESTGMNTEAFF.

As DNA, the CDR3 is TGTGCCAGCAGCCCCGGACTTGAAACAGATACGCAGTATTTT. Encoded protein: CASSPGLETDTQYF. J is TRBJ2-3 and V is TRBV5-4, with a possible D match to TRBD2 (5 bases). CDR3 length equals 14 residues. Trimming left V 4 bases short and J 3 bases short, with 12 bases between. Per the germline V gene, CDR1 is SGHNT and CDR2 is YYREEE (reference sequence).

This clone has only one observation. This sequence joins TRBV4-2 and TRBJ2-7; TRBD2 aligns across 9 bases. V shed 4 bases, J shed 2 bases, and the junction held 3 bases outside the gene matches. There are 14 residues in the CDR3. In germline, CDR1 is LGHNA, CDR2 YNFKEQ. Here the CDR3 reads CASSPTSGAYEQYF. As DNA, the CDR3 is TGTGCCAGCAGCCCGACTAGCGGTGCCTACGAGCAGTACTTC.

In its sample, this clone was seen a few times. V gene TRBV7-9 combines with J gene TRBJ2-7; 9 nucleotides match TRBD1. CDR1 and CDR2 from the germline V gene are SEHNR and FQNEAQ (reference sequence). This CDR3 is built from 15 residues. J lost 5 bases, V lost 6 bases, and 11 bases had no gene match. In DNA form, the CDR3 reads TGTGCCAGCAGTTTCCCAAGGACAGGGGTCAACGAGCAGTACTTC. Encoded protein: CASSFPRTGVNEQYF.

The chain carries TRBV9 and TRBJ2-5; 10 bases are a match to TRBD2. With V trimmed by 0 bases and J by 1 base, 3 bases remained unmatched. This CDR3 comprises 16 residues. CDR1 is SGDLS, CDR2 YYNGEE, per germline. The CDR3 spells CASSVGVAGGQETQYF. CDR3 coding DNA: TGTGCCAGCAGCGTAGGGGTAGCGGGAGGCCAAGAGACCCAGTACTTC.

The CDR3 loop reads CASSLGQGARTREKLFF. The DNA for the CDR3 is TGTGCCAGCAGTTTGGGACAGGGGGCCCGTACAAGGGAAAAACTGTTTTTT. The gene calls are TRBV28 and TRBJ1-4; 12 bases agree with TRBD1. The V gene's germline CDR1 is MDHEN and CDR2 SYDVKM. With 3 bases clipped from V and 8 bases from J, the junction kept 10 bases outside the gene matches. The CDR3 runs 17 residues. Full variable domain (outside the CDR3, taken from reference TRBV28 and TRBJ1-4): DVKVTQSSRYLVKRTGEKVFLECVQDMDHENMFWYRQDPGLGLRLIYFSYDVKMKEKGDIPEGYSVSREKKERFSLILESASTNQTSMYLCASSLGQGARTREKLFFGSGTQLSVL.

V and J are TRBV27 and TRBJ1-6, with 9 bases matching TRBD1. The CDR3 loop spans 17 amino acids. Germline CDR1 is MNHEY and CDR2 is SMNVEV (reference sequence). J lost 7 bases, V lost 3 bases, and 10 bases had no gene match. The chain's CDR3 is CASSFYPDRGTNSPLHF. The CDR3 nucleotides read TGTGCCAGCAGTTTCTACCCCGACAGGGGGACAAATTCACCCCTCCACTTT.

The rearrangement joins TRBV29-1 to TRBJ2-3; 9 nucleotides line up with TRBD2. V shed 5 bases and J 2 bases; nucleotides not matched to a gene: 8. Looked up from germline, CDR1 is SQVTM and CDR2 is ANQGSEA. The CDR3 has 15 amino acids. CDR3 loop: CSVPGAGGITDTQYF. The CDR3 bases are TGCAGCGTTCCAGGGGCGGGAGGGATCACAGATACGCAGTATTTT.

This sequence joins TRBV7-3 and TRBJ1-1, with a weak D call TRBD1 (5 bases). The V gene's germline CDR1 is SGHTA and CDR2 FQGTGA. CDR3 length: 17 residues. Between the trimmed V and J ends, which lost 2 bases and 0 bases, there was a span of 16 bases. The CDR3 spells CASSLYGQGPMNTEAFF. CDR3 in DNA: TGTGCCAGCAGCTTATATGGTCAGGGCCCGATGAACACTGAAGCTTTCTTT.

This clone was recorded a few times. The V and J genes are TRBV5-1 and TRBJ1-1, with D possibly TRBD1 on 6 matching bases. CDR1 is SGHRS and CDR2 is YFSETQ in the germline V gene. The CDR3 spans 14 residues. With 5 bases removed from V and 0 bases from J, the gap between germline ends came to 11 bases. CDR3 region: CASSVTGLNTEAFF. CDR3 bases: TGCGCCAGCAGTGTGACAGGTTTGAACACTGAAGCTTTCTTT.

V is TRBV6-1 and J is TRBJ2-2; D is unresolved. The CDR3 runs to 14 residues. Per the germline V gene, CDR1 is MNHNS and CDR2 is SASEGT. V shed 3 bases and J shed 1 base, with 6 bases lying between them. The chain's CDR3 is CASSDLWNTGELFF. In nucleotides, the CDR3 is TGTGCCAGCAGTGACCTTTGGAACACCGGGGAGCTGTTTTTT.

The rearrangement joins TRBV4-2 to TRBJ2-7; 8 nucleotides line up with TRBD1. In germline, CDR1 is LGHNA, CDR2 YNFKEQ. The CDR3 sequence is 15 residues long. Unmatched junction bases numbered 4, after V lost 1 base and J lost 2 bases. Here the CDR3 reads CASSQGTGITYEQYF. The CDR3 nucleotides are TGTGCCAGCAGCCAAGGGACAGGGATTACCTACGAGCAGTACTTC.

DNA of the CDR3: TGTGCCAGCAGTTCCGGACTAGCGGGGCAACTACAAGAGACCCAGTACTTC. The encoded protein is CASSSGLAGQLQETQYF. V is TRBV11-1 and J is TRBJ2-5, with 12 nucleotides matching TRBD2. Trimming cost V 6 bases and J 2 bases; bases outside gene matches: 10. The CDR3 is 17 residues long. Germline V gene sequence: CDR1 SGHAT, CDR2 FQDESV (reference sequence).

The chain couples TRBV19 to TRBJ2-3; D not certain. CDR1 and CDR2 from the germline V gene are LNHDA and SQIVND (reference sequence). This CDR3 has 16 residues. Trimming took 5 bases from V and 0 from J, leaving 15 bases between them. The CDR3 nucleotides are TGTGCCAGTAGTCCTTATGGCGGCACTAGCACAGATACGCAGTATTTT. Translation gives CASSPYGGTSTDTQYF.